Described below is a single T cell receptor (beta chain) sequence and its context. Its target is not known. These data are taken from a study of PD-1 blockade in mismatch repair-deficient tumors. General observations from the study: Tumor-resident clones, often undetectable pretreatment in blood, expanded then contracted after pembrolizumab.

V shed 3 bases, J shed 10 bases, and the junction held 16 bases outside the gene matches. The CDR3 is made up of 16 amino acids. Per the germline V gene, CDR1 is SGHNT and CDR2 is YYREEE (reference sequence). Time point indicated: roughly 10-day in vitro stimulation with candidate mutation-associated neoantigen peptide 1. TCRdb's table, derived via immunoSEQ multiplex PCR, lists solely in-frame clones and lacks some. The data hold 8,500 to 10,000 clones, with more than 85% observed a single time. The chain carries TRBV5-4 and TRBJ2-1, with 7 positions matching TRBD2. The specimen was cells cultured in vitro, collected from a patient treated with pembrolizumab. This clonotype was obtained from an adult with mismatch repair-deficient cancer. As DNA, the CDR3 is TGTGCCAGCAGCTCATCCCGGACTAGTCCCGGGGGAGAGCAGTTCTTC. Protein product: CASSSSRTSPGGEQFF.